Listed below are T cell receptor beta chains from one sample, sequenced in a study of cytotoxic CD8 clonotypes in ibrutinib-treated CLL. Profiling relied on immunoSEQ multiplex PCR, and the TCRdb table lists in-frame clones only, not all of them. The sample shows some 310,000 clones, almost 80% of them seen only once. The sample consisted of PBMCs, taken before ibrutinib treatment. These receptors were taken from a human donor with chronic lymphocytic leukemia. Both conserved end residues are part of each CDR3. Fields, in order: V gene, D gene, CDR3 length, clone size, J gene, CDR3 DNA, CDR3 protein. A D gene is named only where the DNA matches it firmly. Size values are once, few and many counts, or a class for expanded clones, and some rows have none.

TRBV30	NA	14	NA	TRBJ2-1	TGTGCCTGGAGTTGGGGGGAGGACTACAATGAGCAGTTCTTC	CAWSWGEDYNEQFF
TRBV11-2	NA	13	few	TRBJ1-5	TGTGCCAGCAGCCAGGGGATCAGTCAGCCCCAGCATTTT	CASSQGISQPQHF
TRBV15	NA	14	NA	TRBJ2-7	TGTGCCACCAGCAGAGACGACATAACCGACGAGCAGTACTTC	CATSRDDITDEQYF
TRBV27	TRBD1	17	NA	TRBJ1-2	TGTGCCAGCAGTTTATCACCTCCGGGACAGGGGTTCTATGGCTACACCTTC	CASSLSPPGQGFYGYTF
TRBV29-1	NA	14	NA	TRBJ1-1	TGCAGCGTGAGGAGGGGAGGGAAGAACACTGAAGCTTTCTTT	CSVRRGGKNTEAFF
TRBV10-3	TRBD2	15	once	TRBJ2-1	TGTGCCATTAAAAAGACTAGCGGGAGGGCCCATGAGCAGTTCTTC	CAIKKTSGRAHEQFF
TRBV5-4	TRBD2	16	NA	TRBJ2-2	TGTGCCAGCAGCTTGCTCAGAGCGGGGTACACCGGGGAGCTGTTTTTT	CASSLLRAGYTGELFF
TRBV18	NA	14	NA	TRBJ2-7	TGTGCCAGCTCACCGGCAGGGTTGACCTACGAGCAGTACTTC	CASSPAGLTYEQYF
TRBV30	TRBD2	15	NA	TRBJ2-3	TGTGCCTGGAGTGTACCGCGGGAGGCCACAGATACGCAGTATTTT	CAWSVPREATDTQYF
TRBV9	NA	14	NA	TRBJ2-3	TGTGCCAGCAGCGTGGGTCAGGGCACAGATACGCAGTATTTT	CASSVGQGTDTQYF
TRBV4-2	NA	15	NA	TRBJ1-1	TGTGCCAGCAGCCAAGAAAATTCAGGGGCCACTGAAGCTTTCTTT	CASSQENSGATEAFF
TRBV5-5	NA	16	NA	TRBJ2-2	TGTGCCAGCAGCAGTGGTCCCCCCGGGACCCCCGGGGAGCTGTTTTTT	CASSSGPPGTPGELFF
TRBV25-1	NA	15	few	TRBJ2-1	TGTGCCAGCAGTGCCCCTACCGGAGGCTACAATGAGCAGTTCTTC	CASSAPTGGYNEQFF
TRBV28	NA	12	NA	TRBJ1-3	TGTGCCAGCAGTTTATCGGGAAACACCATATATTTT	CASSLSGNTIYF
TRBV30	TRBD2	15	once	TRBJ2-7	TGTGCCTGGAGTGCACTAGCGGGAGGGCCCAACGAGCAGTACTTC	CAWSALAGGPNEQYF
TRBV5-8	NA	13	NA	TRBJ1-3	TGTGCCAGCAGCTTGGCGAAGGGAAACACCATATATTTT	CASSLAKGNTIYF
TRBV20-1	TRBD1	10	NA	TRBJ1-1	TGCAGTGCCCAGGACAGGGAAGCTTTCTTT	CSAQDREAFF
TRBV5-1	NA	13	NA	TRBJ1-2	TGCGCCAGCAGCGTCGGCCCTAACTATGGCTACACCTTC	CASSVGPNYGYTF
TRBV7-2	NA	17	NA	TRBJ1-5	TGTGCCAGCAGTCGTCAACAGGTTTTAAATAGCAATCAGCCCCAGCATTTT	CASSRQQVLNSNQPQHF
TRBV6-5	TRBD2	15	NA	TRBJ2-1	TGTGCCAGCAGCGAGATCGGGACTAGTACAAATGAGCAGTTCTTC	CASSEIGTSTNEQFF
TRBV12-5	TRBD2	16	NA	TRBJ2-2	TGTGCTAGTGGTAAGGAGGCGGGAGCGGACACCGGGGAGCTGTTTTTT	CASGKEAGADTGELFF
TRBV11-3	TRBD1	12	few	TRBJ1-1	TGTGCCAGCAGCCCCGGGACAGATGAAGCTTTCTTT	CASSPGTDEAFF
TRBV9	NA	18	NA	TRBJ1-3	TGTGCCAGCAGCGTGGAAGGAGACAGTTACATCTCTGGAAACACCATATATTTT	CASSVEGDSYISGNTIYF
TRBV27	NA	13	NA	TRBJ1-2	TGTGCCAGCAGCCGCGGACTTTACTATGGCTACACCTTC	CASSRGLYYGYTF
TRBV7-9	TRBD2	15	NA	TRBJ2-1	TGTGCCAGCAGCTTAGGATCGCCCGGGACTAGCAAGCAGTTCTTC	CASSLGSPGTSKQFF
TRBV7-2	NA	15	NA	TRBJ1-1	TGTGCCAGCAGCTTAGAGGGCGGCACGAACACTGAAGCTTTCTTT	CASSLEGGTNTEAFF
TRBV5-1	NA	12	NA	TRBJ2-7	TGCGCCAGCAGCTTGGCGGCAGACGAGCAGTACTTC	CASSLAADEQYF
TRBV5-4	TRBD2	15	NA	TRBJ2-5	TGTGCCAGCAGCTCCCCGGGCGGGGGGAAAGAGACCCAGTACTTC	CASSSPGGGKETQYF
TRBV7-6	TRBD1	15	NA	TRBJ2-1	TGTGCCAGCAGCTTAGGTGGAACCGTCAGGGGGGAGCAGTTCTTC	CASSLGGTVRGEQFF
TRBV7-2	TRBD2	16	once	TRBJ2-4	TGTGCCAGCAGTCCGGGACTAGCGGAAGCCAAAAACATTCAGTACTTC	CASSPGLAEAKNIQYF
TRBV6-5	TRBD2	14	NA	TRBJ2-5	TGTGCCAGCAAGGTGGCGGGAGGCCTAGAGACCCAGTACTTC	CASKVAGGLETQYF
TRBV28	TRBD1	14	NA	TRBJ1-2	TGTGCCAGCAGCCGAGGACAGGGTAGGAAAGGCTACACCTTC	CASSRGQGRKGYTF
TRBV4-2	NA	16	NA	TRBJ2-2	TGTGCCAGCAGCCTCTCCTCGGGAACGAACACCGGGGAGCTGTTTTTT	CASSLSSGTNTGELFF
TRBV5-6	TRBD1	14	NA	TRBJ2-7	TGTGCCAGCAGCAACCCAGGGGGCTGGGACGAGCAGTACTTC	CASSNPGGWDEQYF